This TCR beta chain was retrieved from a study of cytomegalovirus exposure and HLA in healthy donors. Whole-study findings and limits: TCR beta V- and J-gene trimming, according to a later analysis, was linked to a missense DCLRE1C variant. Reported results showed that the classifier diagnosed cytomegalovirus status with high specificity and sensitivity.

The CDR3 loop spans 15 amino acids. Trimming removed 6 bases from V and 4 bases from J, with 18 bases in between. CDR1 is SNHLY, CDR2 FYNNEI, per germline. PCR involved 60 Vbeta and 13 Jbeta primers. Assay used: immunoSEQ multiplex PCR; TCRdb lists only in-frame clones, some missing. The profile shows fewer than 200,000 clones, 75% of them singletons. Concerning this clone: Its antigen is as yet unknown.

The chain carries TRBV2 and TRBJ1-2, with D possibly matching TRBD1 (6 bases). The sequence was obtained from a woman between 50 and 59 years old in good health and CMV-seropositive. Input material: PBMCs. CDR3: CASRPGTLVGYGYTF. The CDR3 DNA sequence: TGTGCCAGCAGGCCCGGGACACTGGTTGGCTATGGCTACACCTTC.